The 28 T cell receptor beta chains below come from one sample, sequenced in a study of T cell repertoires in cytomegalovirus infection (dated by TCRdb to the late 2010s). Data came from an Illumina HiSeq 1500. TCRdb reanalyzed the raw reads on its own, using fastp at Q25 for trimming and MiXCR for clone calling, and kept in-frame beta chains. Each entry is one CDR3 protein sequence, shown with its most common DNA and genes. Present in this sample are around 530,000 distinct CDR3 sequences, about 26% of which were seen just once. The top ten clonotypes cover approximately 13% of the sample. The sample consisted of PBMCs. All receptors derive from a human donor in good health (CMV status not recorded). Some clones in this sample may be carry-over from other donors' samples.

The J gene is TRBJ2-5, the V gene TRBV6-5; the match to TRBD2 covers 8 bases. The CDR3 loop spans 18 amino acids. Germline loops: CDR1 MNHEY, CDR2 SVGAGI. The trim removed 7 bases at V and 0 bases at J, leaving 16 bases unmatched. CDR3 sequence reads: CASKTRLANGGYQETQYF. Here the CDR3 DNA reads TGTGCCAGCAAGACTCGACTAGCGAATGGGGGGTACCAAGAGACCCAGTACTTC.

This clonotype was seen a handful of times. V usage is TRBV6-2 or TRBV6-3 and J usage is TRBJ2-7, with 7 positions matching TRBD2. CDR1 and CDR2 from the germline V gene are MNHEY and SVGEGT. CDR3 size: 14 residues. V dropped 6 bases and J dropped 7; count of bases not matched to a gene: 12. The CDR3 loop is CASRREPAGREQYV. The CDR3 DNA reads as TGTGCCAGCAGGAGAGAGCCCGCCGGGAGGGAGCAGTACGTC.

This clonotype was recorded at least ten times. The V and J genes are TRBV7-2 and TRBJ1-1; D uncertain. This CDR3 is built from 14 residues. V was pared by 2 bases and J by 1 base, with 8 bases between. Germline CDR1 SGHTA, CDR2 FQGNSA. As DNA, the CDR3 is TGTGCCAGCAGCTTAAACCCCGGGAACACTGAAGCTTTCTTT. This translates into CASSLNPGNTEAFF.

The genes are TRBV11-2 and TRBJ1-2; D call uncertain. This CDR3 is 15 amino acids long. Germline V gene lookup returns CDR1 SGHAT and CDR2 FQNNGV. V was clipped by 1 base and J by 3 bases, with 12 bases between them. The CDR3 loop reads CASSLGAGWDYGYTF. DNA of the CDR3: TGTGCCAGCAGCTTAGGGGCAGGTTGGGACTATGGCTACACCTTC.

The table lists this clonotype with a few counts. The V gene is TRBV7-9, the J gene TRBJ2-5, with TRBD2 matching over 9 bases. V lost 5 bases and J lost 5; bases outside the gene matches: 6. The germline V gene encodes CDR1 SEHNR and CDR2 FQNEAQ (reference sequence). CDR3 length: 14 residues. The CDR3 coding sequence is TGTGCCAGCAGCCAAGGGACTAGCCCCGAGACCCAGTACTTC. Translation gives CASSQGTSPETQYF.

This clonotype has ten or more counts. The rearrangement links TRBV7-2 to TRBJ2-1, with 10 bases fitting TRBD2. CDR3 length equals 15 residues. From germline, CDR1 is SGHTA and CDR2 FQGNSA. V was clipped by 5 bases and J by 6 bases; unmatched bases: 7. The CDR3 coding sequence is TGTGCCAGCAGCACCCCTAGCGGGAGACGCAATGAGCAGTTCTTC. Translated: CASSTPSGRRNEQFF.

The chain joins TRBV18 to TRBJ2-5; 11 nucleotides agree with TRBD1. V dropped 1 base and J dropped 5; count of bases not matched to a gene: 6. The CDR3 contains 16 residues. Germline values: CDR1 KGHSH, CDR2 LQKENI. Here the CDR3 DNA reads TGTGCCAGCTCACCACGCGGACAGGGGGCCTCGGAGACCCAGTACTTC. Translation gives CASSPRGQGASETQYF.

The genes are TRBV19 and TRBJ1-1, with 9 bases aligning to TRBD1. Germline CDR1 reads LNHDA; CDR2 reads SQIVND (reference sequence). This CDR3 comprises 15 residues. V shed 7 bases and J 5 bases; nucleotides not matched to a gene: 11. As DNA, the CDR3 is TGTGCCAGTAATCGACCGGGACAGGGAAGAACTGAAGCTTTCTTT. It encodes CASNRPGQGRTEAFF.

The chain couples TRBV18 to TRBJ2-7; no reliable D call. Germline assignment: CDR1 KGHSH and CDR2 LQKENI. CDR3 length: 14 residues. The V end lost 4 bases, the J end lost 3 bases, and 13 bases lay between the germline ends. The CDR3 DNA is TGTGCCAGCTCACGGGGAAGAGAGGACTACGAGCAGTACTTC. Translating it yields CASSRGREDYEQYF.

This clonotype was seen ten or more times. The rearrangement joins TRBV24-1 to TRBJ2-2, with D uncertain. The CDR3 spans 14 residues. Germline V gene data show CDR1 as KGHDR and CDR2 as SFDVKD. The V end was cut by 0 bases, the J end by 3 bases, with 4 bases between. Written as DNA, the CDR3 is TGTGCCACCAGTGATTTGCGAGACACCGGGGAGCTGTTTTTT. Its translation: CATSDLRDTGELFF.

This clonotype was picked up a small number of times. This rearrangement joins TRBV7-9 to TRBJ2-2; possibly TRBD1 for D (6 bases). This CDR3 has 18 residues. V was shortened by 4 bases and J by 6 bases, with 24 bases between the two germline ends. Germline V gene sequence: CDR1 SEHNR, CDR2 FQNEAQ (reference sequence). Written as DNA, the CDR3 is TGTGCCAGCAGCTCACCCCTCCAACAGGGCAGACTGTCCGGGGAGCTGTTTTTT. This sequence encodes CASSSPLQQGRLSGELFF.

The chain couples TRBV5-4 to TRBJ1-2; weak D call: TRBD1 (6 bases). Germline V gives CDR1 SGHNT, CDR2 YYREEE (reference sequence). V lost 0 bases, J lost 7 bases, and 13 bases lay in between. The CDR3 runs to 14 residues. The CDR3 sequence is CASSLDGGLSGYTF. In DNA, the CDR3 is TGTGCCAGCAGCTTGGATGGGGGCTTAAGTGGCTACACCTTC.

This clonotype was observed a few times. The genes are TRBV6-6 and TRBJ2-1; D is perhaps TRBD2 (6 bases). Germline loops: CDR1 MNHNY, CDR2 SVGAGI (reference sequence). The ends were cut back, 0 bases at V and 3 bases at J, with 9 bases in the middle. The CDR3 runs 15 residues. In DNA form, the CDR3 reads TGTGCCAGCAGTTACTCTGGGGGACTCTACAATGAGCAGTTCTTC. Translated, it gives CASSYSGGLYNEQFF.

The chain joins TRBV7-2 to TRBJ1-2, with 8 bases matching TRBD1. Germline lookup yields CDR1 SGHTA and CDR2 FQGNSA. The CDR3 totals 15 residues. With 1 base clipped from V and 6 bases from J, the junction kept 7 bases outside the gene matches. The CDR3 sequence is CASSLGRDRINGYTF. The CDR3 DNA reads as TGTGCCAGCAGCTTAGGTAGGGACAGGATCAATGGCTACACCTTC.

This clonotype came up many times. The chain recombines TRBV7-9 with TRBJ2-2, with 8 nucleotides matching TRBD2. The germline V gene encodes CDR1 SEHNR and CDR2 FQNEAQ (reference sequence). This CDR3 region has 15 residues. The V segment lost 8 bases and the J segment 5 bases; nucleotides outside the gene matches: 10. The DNA for the CDR3 is TGTGCCAGCGGGACCGTGAGCGGGAGAACCGGGGAGCTGTTTTTT. Residues: CASGTVSGRTGELFF. Full variable domain (remainder filled in from reference TRBV7-9 and TRBJ2-2): DTGVSQNPRHKITKRGQNVTFRCDPISEHNRLYWYRQTLGQGPEFLTYFQNEAQLEKSRLLSDRFSAERPKGSFSTLEIQRTEQGDSAMYLCASGTVSGRTGELFFGEGSRLTVL.

This clonotype has only a few counts. The chain couples TRBV24-1 to TRBJ1-2; TRBD1 aligns across 7 bases. The V segment lost 7 bases and the J segment 4 bases; nucleotides outside the gene matches: 5. The CDR3 totals 13 residues. Looked up from germline, CDR1 is KGHDR and CDR2 is SFDVKD. CDR3 in amino acids: CATSGTDGYGYTF. The CDR3 DNA reads as TGTGCCACCAGCGGGACAGACGGCTATGGCTACACCTTC.

The chain is built from TRBV20-1 and TRBJ1-5, with D possibly being TRBD1 (6 bases). V lost 1 base to trimming and J lost 3 bases, with 10 bases between them. CDR3 length: 14 residues. Germline assignment: CDR1 DFQATT and CDR2 SNEGSKA (reference sequence). CDR3 protein: CSARAGAANQPQHF. Here the CDR3 DNA reads TGCAGTGCTAGAGCAGGGGCTGCCAATCAGCCCCAGCATTTT.

The chain is built from TRBV29-1 and TRBJ2-1, with 10 bases identical to TRBD1. The CDR3 is 17 residues long. From germline, CDR1 is SQVTM and CDR2 ANQGSEA. Unmatched junction bases numbered 14, after V lost 5 bases and J lost 4 bases. CDR3 nucleotide sequence: TGCAGCGTTTCAGGACAGGGGGTAGCGGGGACGTACAATGAGCAGTTCTTC. This translates into CSVSGQGVAGTYNEQFF.

This clonotype was recorded a few times. The rearrangement joins TRBV28 to TRBJ2-7; the D gene is possibly TRBD2 (7 bases). This CDR3 region has 14 residues. Germline V gives CDR1 MDHEN, CDR2 SYDVKM. V lost 6 bases and J lost 2, with 14 bases in between. CDR3 bases: TGTGCCAGCAGGATCGGGGGGCCCACCTACGAGCAGTACTTC. It translates to CASRIGGPTYEQYF.

This clonotype was seen a few times. The genes are TRBV6-6 and TRBJ1-4; 7 bases are a match to TRBD1. The CDR3 is made up of 11 amino acids. The germline gives CDR1 MNHNY, CDR2 SVGAGI (reference sequence). V was pared by 10 bases and J by 11 bases, with 7 bases of the junction left unmatched. The CDR3 DNA reads TGTGCCACCTTGTCGACAGGGAAACTGTTTTTT. Its protein is CATLSTGKLFF.

The table lists this clonotype with a few counts. The rearrangement joins TRBV29-1 to TRBJ1-1; a weak D match, TRBD1 (6 bases). Looked up from germline, CDR1 is SQVTM and CDR2 is ANQGSEA. CDR3 size: 14 residues. V lost 2 bases and J lost 4, with 14 bases in between. The CDR3 DNA reads TGCAGCGTTGAAATTGGGACATGGGCCACTGAAGCTTTCTTT. It codes for CSVEIGTWATEAFF.

The chain employs TRBV18 and TRBJ1-1; TRBD1 might be the D (6 bases). The CDR3 length is 13 residues. Germline V gene sequence: CDR1 KGHSH, CDR2 LQKENI. Deletions cut 4 bases from V and 7 bases from J, with 13 bases between. This CDR3 reads CASSRKQGVEAFF. CDR3 DNA: TGTGCCAGCTCACGAAAACAGGGCGTTGAAGCTTTCTTT.

The chain recombines TRBV11-2 with TRBJ2-7, with 7 nucleotides matching TRBD1. CDR3 length: 13 residues. Looked up from germline, CDR1 is SGHAT and CDR2 is FQNNGV. J gave up 2 bases and V 3 bases, and 1 base lay outside the gene matches. The CDR3 loop reads CASSLGQTYEQYV. CDR3 coding DNA: TGTGCCAGCAGCTTGGGACAGACCTACGAGCAGTACGTC.

This clonotype has just a few counts. The chain uses TRBV4-1 and TRBJ1-4; 7 bases align to TRBD1. The germline V gene has CDR1 MGHRA and CDR2 YSYEKL. This CDR3 is 16 amino acids long. J gave up 3 bases and V 2 bases, and 6 bases lay outside the gene matches. CDR3 amino acids: CASSQSPGQPNEKLFF. As DNA, the CDR3 is TGCGCCAGCAGCCAATCCCCGGGACAGCCTAATGAAAAACTGTTTTTT.

The chain combines TRBV6-5 with TRBJ1-5; TRBD1 aligns across 9 bases. Germline CDR1 is MNHEY and CDR2 is SVGAGI. CDR3 size: 15 residues. J gave up 6 bases and V 6 bases, and 9 bases lay outside the gene matches. DNA of the CDR3: TGTGCCAGCAGGCGGGGACAGGGATTGTTTCAGCCCCAGCATTTT. Amino acids: CASRRGQGLFQPQHF.

This chain joins TRBV20-1 and TRBJ2-1; 7 nucleotides agree with TRBD2. This CDR3 comprises 13 residues. CDR1 is DFQATT and CDR2 is SNEGSKA in the germline V gene (reference sequence). The V segment lost 3 bases and the J segment 8 bases; nucleotides outside the gene matches: 7. The CDR3 bases are TGCAGTGCTAGGACTAGCCCCGGGGATGAGCAGTTCTTC. Amino acids: CSARTSPGDEQFF.

This clonotype was picked up many times. The chain recombines TRBV11-3 with TRBJ2-1; 8 nucleotides match TRBD2. The junction had 5 bases not matched to a gene; V was cut back by 5 bases and J by 2 bases. This CDR3 is 15 amino acids long. Germline V gene sequence: CDR1 SGHNT, CDR2 YENEEA. The CDR3 DNA sequence: TGTGCCAGCAGCATCTCGGGAGGGCCCTACAATGAGCAGTTCTTC. Amino acid sequence: CASSISGGPYNEQFF. The complete variable domain, with remaining parts taken from reference TRBV11-3 and TRBJ2-1, reads EAGVVQSPRYKIIEKKQPVAFWCNPISGHNTLYWYLQNLGQGPELLIRYENEEAVDDSQLPKDRFSAERLKGVDSTLKIQPAELGDSAVYLCASSISGGPYNEQFFGPGTRLTVL.

This chain links TRBV11-3 with TRBJ2-7, with D possibly matching TRBD1 (6 bases). Per germline, CDR1 SGHNT and CDR2 YENEEA. V lost 1 base to trimming and J lost 7 bases, with 17 bases between them. The CDR3 totals 15 residues. CDR3 bases: TGTGCCAGCAGCTTAGGGCAGCAGGGGCCAGGTGAGCAGTACGTC. Encoded protein: CASSLGQQGPGEQYV.